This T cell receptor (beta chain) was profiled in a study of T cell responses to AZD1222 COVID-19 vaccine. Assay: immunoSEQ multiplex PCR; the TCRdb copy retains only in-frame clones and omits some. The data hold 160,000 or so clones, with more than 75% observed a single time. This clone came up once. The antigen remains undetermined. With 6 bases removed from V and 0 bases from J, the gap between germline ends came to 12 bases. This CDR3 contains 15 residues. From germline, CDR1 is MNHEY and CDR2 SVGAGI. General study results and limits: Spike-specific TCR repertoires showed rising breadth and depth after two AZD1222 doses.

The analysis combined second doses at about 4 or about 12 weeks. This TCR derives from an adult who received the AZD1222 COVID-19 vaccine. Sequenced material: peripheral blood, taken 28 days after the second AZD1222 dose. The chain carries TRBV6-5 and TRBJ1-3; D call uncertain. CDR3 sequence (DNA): TGTGCCAGCAGGGACGGAGGTTACTCTGGAAACACCATATATTTT. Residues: CASRDGGYSGNTIYF.